This T cell receptor (beta chain) is from a study of shared clonotypes between healthy human individuals. Study-level findings and limits: Owing to a small donor count, the genetic and exposure-history diversity represented was limited.

The germline CDR1 and CDR2 sequences are LGHNA and YSLEER. V lost 0 bases and J lost 2, with 7 bases in between. This CDR3 has 14 residues. This clone has only a few counts. No antigen is known for it. TCRdb's copy holds only in-frame clones and misses some; the assay was immunoSEQ multiplex PCR. The sample yields approximately 95,000 clones, 67% seen once. The chain joins TRBV4-3 to TRBJ1-1; D is ambiguous. Sequenced: memory CD8+ T cells sorted from blood. Described subset: CD45RO+ cells pooled with CCR7-negative TemRA cells. This TCR derives from a man aged 25 to 40 in good health. The CDR3 coding sequence is TGCGCCAGCAGCCAAGACTCGGGCAACACTGAAGCTTTCTTT. This sequence encodes CASSQDSGNTEAFF.